Listed here is a single TCR beta chain. This sample is part of a study of blood T cell repertoires in COVID-19. Assay: immunoSEQ multiplex PCR; the TCRdb copy retains only in-frame clones and omits some. The table includes about 230,000 clones, more than 75% detected once. The receptor comes from a man aged 35-49 years with acute or convalescent COVID-19. The sample comprised peripheral blood.

CDR3 sequence: CAWSAGGSNGYTF. DNA for the CDR3: TGTGCCTGGAGTGCCGGGGGTTCGAATGGCTACACCTTC. The gene calls are TRBV30 and TRBJ1-2, with TRBD1 as a possible D gene (5 bases). Deletions cut 1 base from V and 6 bases from J, with 12 bases between. The CDR3 is 13 amino acids. From germline, CDR1 is GTSNPN and CDR2 SVGIG (reference sequence).